This T cell receptor (beta chain) was captured in a study of T cell responses to AZD1222 COVID-19 vaccine. Overall study results and limits: Without day 14 samples, only post-peak T cell repertoires were studied. White British ancestry dominated among donors, who included more females, and clonal diversity was possibly underestimated.

Points on this clone: Its antigen is as yet unknown.

TCRdb's copy holds only in-frame clones and misses some; the assay was immunoSEQ multiplex PCR. The table records about 140,000 clones, 75% to 90% of them present only once. With 1 base removed from V and 4 bases from J, the gap between germline ends came to 8 bases. Germline V gene data show CDR1 as LGHDT and CDR2 as YNNKEL (reference sequence). The CDR3 is 14 amino acids. The sequence came from an adult in good health. The sample was peripheral blood, taken on day 0 of AZD1222 vaccination. V is TRBV3-1 (or the pseudogene TRBV3-2) and J is TRBJ1-5, with D unclear. Here the CDR3 reads CASSQGGLNQPQHF. Written as DNA, the CDR3 is TGTGCCAGCAGCCAAGGAGGCTTAAATCAGCCCCAGCATTTT.